Detailed here is one TCR beta chain. This sample was taken from a study of blood T cell repertoires in COVID-19. Assay: immunoSEQ multiplex PCR; the TCRdb copy retains only in-frame clones and omits some. The sample holds about 320,000 clones; 70% to 90% are singletons and the top ten take 6% to 9%. The source of this sequence is a human donor in a cohort sampled during active COVID-19. The sequencing input was peripheral blood.

The CDR3 sequence: CASETVRNSPLHF. For the CDR3, the DNA is TGTGCCAGCGAAACAGTGAGAAATTCACCCCTCCACTTT. The chain employs TRBV7-2 and TRBJ1-6; D unclear. The V and J ends lost 8 bases and 7 bases respectively, with 12 bases between them. This CDR3 spans 13 amino acids. The germline gives CDR1 SGHTA, CDR2 FQGNSA.